This TCR beta chain originates from a study of neurological immune-mediated disorders (dated by TCRdb to between 2018 and 2020). About the investigation overall: Peripheral blood TCR-beta repertoires from HTLV-I-associated myelopathy (HAM/TSP) patients, multiple sclerosis patients and healthy controls were compared by UMI-based sequencing. Of the approximately 66 subjects in the cohort, some 14 were HAM/TSP patients, approximately 35 were multiple sclerosis patients, and around 20 were healthy controls. The approximately 110 TCR-beta libraries included longitudinal samples, technical triplicates and paired sorted CD4+ and CD8+ T-cell subsets alongside PBMC samples.

cDNA was synthesized by template-switch 5'RACE using a primer with a 10-nucleotide random unique molecular identifier that tagged each TCR transcript. Over 180 million TCR-beta sequences, covering 15-18 subjects, were produced in each sequencing run. Total RNA was extracted with the RNeasy kit. The KAPA Real-time Library Amplification kit was used to amplify TCR-beta VDJ regions with primers for the TCR constant region and the 5'RACE anchor. Sample indexes and Illumina adaptors were added in a first PCR, and a second PCR then increased library yield. After Ampure bead purification, the TCR product of roughly 650 bp was size-selected on a 2% E-gel SizeSelection system. Library quality was checked on a Bioanalyzer, concentration was measured with Qubit, and libraries were quantified with the Kapa Library Quantification kit before pooling. Paired-end 2 x 150 bp sequencing of the libraries was performed on an Illumina HiSeq 2500. To increase sequence diversity, 25-30% phiX was spiked into each library pool. The study's processing was this. Quality-filtered reads were processed with the UMI-based MiGEC pipeline, and over 80% of raw TCR sequences were removed by the MiGEC pipeline during error correction. VDJ genes were aligned to IMGT germline references, and each clonotype was defined by a unique CDR3 amino acid sequence together with V-J genes. Clonal expansion, Shannon diversity, and CDR3 relatedness (CalcPairwiseDistances, ClusterSamples) were evaluated with VDJtools, and phylogenetic trees were built with CLCbio workbench. Using coefficient-of-variation modelling across technical triplicates, the study counted a clone as expanded if it had at least 8 unique UMIs. The raw public data were reprocessed by TCRdb itself: fastp quality trimming at Q25, MiXCR clonotype calling, in-frame beta chains only. Entries are consolidated by CDR3 protein sequence, retaining the most common genes and DNA. TCRdb's processing, not the authors' own work, is the source of the V and J calls. Across this sample there are around 10,000 distinct CDR3 sequences, with around 21% seen only once. Together, the top ten hold approximately 50% of the sample.

Study-level results and caveats: The highest TCR clonal expansion was observed in HAM/TSP patients, whereas the lowest was observed in MS patients, even when compared with healthy controls. Expanded clones from different subjects shared no identical CDR3 amino acid sequences, which suggests that TCR-beta repertoires were private in all groups.

Sorted-subset TCR libraries were prepared from over 850,000 sorted CD4+ or CD8+ T cells. Peripheral blood underwent Ficoll-Hypaque density gradient centrifugation to isolate PBMCs, which were then cryopreserved in liquid nitrogen. The study also sequenced paired sorted CD4+ and CD8+ subsets from healthy controls, HAM/TSP patients and MS patients. At least ten counts were recorded for this clonotype. Its target antigen remains unknown. Nothing much larger sits one base from this clone, and base qualities are not available. This TCR was sampled from a woman in her sixties or seventies with HTLV-1-associated myelopathy (HAM/TSP). Sequenced material: CD8+ T cells from blood.

This receptor carries the CDR3 CSVEPGVYEGYTF. The DNA sequence follows: TGCAGCGTTGAACCCGGAGTCTATGAGGGCTACACCTTC. The chain was built from TRBV29-1 and TRBJ1-2, with no confidently assigned D gene. The CDR3 runs 13 amino acids, cysteine and phenylalanine included. Of all the DNA, just the CDR3 is kept, 39 bases in frame from base 1. From the germline V gene, CDR1 is SQVTM and CDR2 is ANQGSEA. Cut back by 2 bases and 8 bases, the V and J ends lie 15 bases apart.